These 14 T cell receptor beta chains were sequenced from one sample in a study of cytomegalovirus exposure and HLA in healthy donors (dated by TCRdb to 2015 to 2018). The library came from the immunoSEQ multiplex PCR assay. For the multiplex PCR, a mixture combining 60 forward primers for TCR Vbeta segments and 13 reverse primers for TCR Jbeta segments was used. TCRdb obtained this table from immuneACCESS and retained in-frame rearrangements with V and J assigned. These tables miss some clones; where compared with another copy, unresolved V genes account for less than half of the shortfall, and the remainder is unexplained. Across this sample there are 120,000 or so clones, with roughly four fifths seen only once. The ten biggest clones cover roughly 3% of the sample. Sequencing was done on a sample of PBMCs. The receptors were gathered from a woman aged 40 to 50 in good health and CMV-seropositive.

The chain uses TRBV11-2 and TRBJ2-5, with 9 bases lining up with TRBD1. Looked up from germline, CDR1 is SGHAT and CDR2 is FQNNGV. The length of the CDR3 is 14 residues. The V and J ends lost 3 bases and 4 bases, in that order; junction bases with no gene match: 3. CDR3 residues: CASSLDRGSETQYF. The CDR3 DNA reads as TGTGCCAGCAGCTTGGACAGGGGTTCAGAGACCCAGTACTTC.

This sequence joins TRBV6-1 and TRBJ1-3, with D unresolved. The CDR3 has 16 amino acids. Germline values: CDR1 MNHNS, CDR2 SASEGT. V was pared by 3 bases and J by 0 bases, with 12 bases between. CDR3 protein: CASSEVREFSGNTIYF. CDR3 DNA sequence: TGTGCCAGCAGTGAGGTCCGGGAATTCTCTGGAAACACCATATATTTT.

The chain combines TRBV7-8 with TRBJ2-1, with a tentative D call TRBD2 (6 bases). Germline assignment: CDR1 SGHVS and CDR2 FQNEAQ. The length of the CDR3 is 16 residues. Trimming removed 5 bases at V and 6 bases at J, with 20 bases between. The CDR3 nucleotides are TGTGCCAGCAGCCCGATTCGGGGGAATCCCCTCAATGAGCAGTTCTTC. It is translated as CASSPIRGNPLNEQFF.

The chain couples TRBV19 to TRBJ2-1; 11 bases are shared with TRBD1. The ends lost 3 bases at V and 3 bases at J; junction bases unmatched: 1. Germline loops: CDR1 LNHDA, CDR2 SQIVND (reference sequence). The CDR3 is made up of 15 amino acids. The CDR3 nucleotides are TGTGCCAGTAGTATGGGGACAGGGGGCTACAATGAGCAGTTCTTC. Its translation is CASSMGTGGYNEQFF.

The genes are TRBV4-3 and TRBJ1-1; no definite D call. Germline V gene data show CDR1 as LGHNA and CDR2 as YSLEER. V lost 2 bases, J lost 0 bases, and 7 bases lay in between. The CDR3 spans 14 residues. This CDR3 is CASSQHFMNTEAFF. For the CDR3, the DNA is TGCGCCAGCAGCCAACACTTCATGAACACTGAAGCTTTCTTT.

The gene calls are TRBV5-4 and TRBJ1-3; TRBD1 aligns across 8 bases. The CDR3 length is 15 residues. Germline V gives CDR1 SGHNT, CDR2 YYREEE (reference sequence). V was clipped by 5 bases and J by 2 bases; unmatched bases: 6. Here the CDR3 DNA reads TGTGCCAGCAGAGACGGGACAGGTCCTGGAAACACCATATATTTT. Encoded protein: CASRDGTGPGNTIYF.

The chain has TRBV6-1 and TRBJ2-1, with TRBD2 matching 10 bases. The CDR3 covers 14 residues. Germline V CDR1 and CDR2: MNHNS, SASEGT. The trim removed 6 bases at V and 5 bases at J, leaving 4 bases unmatched. The CDR3 protein is CASSVAGGHNEQFF. As DNA, the CDR3 is TGTGCCAGCAGCGTAGCGGGGGGACACAATGAGCAGTTCTTC.

The CDR3 coding sequence is TGTGCCAGCAGCTTAACAGACTCCTACGAGCAGTACTTC. It translates to CASSLTDSYEQYF. The gene calls are TRBV13 and TRBJ2-7; D is unresolved. Trimming stripped 2 bases from V and 0 bases from J, with 5 bases between. This CDR3 spans 13 amino acids. Germline V gives CDR1 PRHDT, CDR2 FYEKMQ (reference sequence).

This chain joins TRBV29-1 and TRBJ1-1, with a weak D call TRBD1 (5 bases). Germline-derived CDR1 and CDR2 are SQVTM and ANQGSEA. The CDR3 contains 20 residues. V was clipped by 1 base and J by 4 bases, with 31 bases between them. CDR3 sequence (DNA): TGCAGCGTTGAAGTGTGGGAAGCGGTCGGGGGAGCTGGTTTGGGCACTGAAGCTTTCTTT. Residues: CSVEVWEAVGGAGLGTEAFF.

The J gene is TRBJ2-7, the V gene TRBV30, with 12 bases matching TRBD1. Losses at the gene ends were 3 bases for V and 6 bases for J; bases not matched to a gene: 6. This CDR3 spans 14 amino acids. CDR1 is GTSNPN, CDR2 SVGIG, per germline (reference sequence). The CDR3 nucleotides read TGTGCCTGGAGCTCGGGACAGGGGGCGGGCGAGCAGTACTTC. It translates to CAWSSGQGAGEQYF. The full variable domain, completed using reference TRBV30 and TRBJ2-7, is SQTIHQWPATLVQPVGSPLSLECTVEGTSNPNLYWYRQAAGRGLQLLFYSVGIGQISSEVPQNLSASRPQDRQFILSSKKLLLSDSGFYLCAWSSGQGAGEQYFGPGTRLTVT.

The rearrangement joins TRBV28 to TRBJ2-7; TRBD1 matches 7 bases. The CDR3 sequence is 15 residues long. Losses at the gene ends were 4 bases for V and 12 bases for J; bases not matched to a gene: 18. Germline V gene data show CDR1 as MDHEN and CDR2 as SYDVKM. CDR3 DNA: TGTGCCAGCAGTTCCCGGGACAGAGAGCCGAGAGGTCTGTACTTC. It is translated as CASSSRDREPRGLYF.

V is TRBV7-9 and J is TRBJ2-7, with 7 bases lining up with TRBD2. The germline gives CDR1 SEHNR, CDR2 FQNEAQ (reference sequence). J gave up 1 base and V 5 bases, and 8 bases lay outside the gene matches. This CDR3 region has 15 residues. CDR3 protein: CASSLSGNPSYEQYF. The DNA of the CDR3 is TGTGCCAGCAGCCTCAGCGGGAATCCTTCCTACGAGCAGTACTTC.

The rearrangement uses TRBV25-1 and TRBJ1-2, with 7 nucleotides matching TRBD1. The CDR3 spans 11 residues. CDR1 is MGHDK, CDR2 SYGVNS, per germline. V lost 6 bases to trimming and J lost 7 bases; unmatched junction nucleotides: 2. In DNA form, the CDR3 reads TGTGCCAGCAGACAGGGGCCTGGCTACACCTTC. Translation: CASRQGPGYTF.

This clone was detected a few times. The CDR3 reads CSVELDRLWVTEAFF. CDR3 bases: TGCAGCGTGGAATTAGACAGGTTGTGGGTCACTGAAGCTTTCTTT. The V and J genes are TRBV29-1 and TRBJ1-1; TRBD1 is a possible D gene (6 bases). Trimming removed 6 bases from V and 4 bases from J, with 21 bases in between. The CDR3 sequence is 15 residues long. Per the germline V gene, CDR1 is SQVTM and CDR2 is ANQGSEA.